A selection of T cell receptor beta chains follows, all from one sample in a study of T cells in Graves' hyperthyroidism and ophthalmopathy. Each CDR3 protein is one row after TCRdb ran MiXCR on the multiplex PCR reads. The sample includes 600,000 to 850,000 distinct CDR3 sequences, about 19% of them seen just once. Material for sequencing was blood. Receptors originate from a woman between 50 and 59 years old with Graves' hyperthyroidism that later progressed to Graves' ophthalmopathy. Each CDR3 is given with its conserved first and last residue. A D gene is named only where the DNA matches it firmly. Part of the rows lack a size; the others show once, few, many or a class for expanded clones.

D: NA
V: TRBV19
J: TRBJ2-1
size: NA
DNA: TGTGCCAGTAGTATTGGCGATGAGCAGTTCTTC
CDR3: CASSIGDEQFF

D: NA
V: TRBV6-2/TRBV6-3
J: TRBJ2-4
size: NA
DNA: TGTGCCAGCAGTTTCCGACACTTAGCCAAAAACATTCAGTACTTC
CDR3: CASSFRHLAKNIQYF

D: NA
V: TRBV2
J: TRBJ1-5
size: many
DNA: TGTGCCAGCAGTGATGCAGGAACCTCAAATCAGCCCCAGCATTTT
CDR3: CASSDAGTSNQPQHF

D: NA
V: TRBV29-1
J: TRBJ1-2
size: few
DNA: TGCAGCGTTGGGGTTGAAGGGACACAGTACTATGGCTACACCTTC
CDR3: CSVGVEGTQYYGYTF

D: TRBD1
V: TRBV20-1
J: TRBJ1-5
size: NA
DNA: TGCAGTGCTAGAGACGTCGAGACAGGGGGGAATCAGCCCCAGCATTTT
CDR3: CSARDVETGGNQPQHF

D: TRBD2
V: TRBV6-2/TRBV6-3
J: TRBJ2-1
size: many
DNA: TGTGCCAGCAGTCAACCGGAACTAGCGCACCATGAGCAGTTCTTC
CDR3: CASSQPELAHHEQFF

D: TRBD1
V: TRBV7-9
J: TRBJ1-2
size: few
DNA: TGTGCCAGCAGCTTAGGCGGACAGGGGGGAAACTATGGCTACACCTTC
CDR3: CASSLGGQGGNYGYTF

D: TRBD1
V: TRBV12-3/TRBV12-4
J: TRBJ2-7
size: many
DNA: TGTGCCAGCACCCTGACAGGGGGCTTCTCCTACGAGCAGTACTTC
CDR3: CASTLTGGFSYEQYF

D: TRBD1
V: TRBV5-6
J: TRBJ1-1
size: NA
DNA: TGTGCCAGCAGGGGGACAGGGGGCGAAGCTTTCTTT
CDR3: CASRGTGGEAFF

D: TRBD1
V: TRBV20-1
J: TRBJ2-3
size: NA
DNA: TGCAGTGCTAATGACAGGGAGACAGATACGCAGTATTTT
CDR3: CSANDRETDTQYF

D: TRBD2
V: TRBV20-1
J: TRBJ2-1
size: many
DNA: TGCAGTGCTAGGGGACTAGCGGGGCTGAATGAGCAGTTCTTC
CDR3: CSARGLAGLNEQFF

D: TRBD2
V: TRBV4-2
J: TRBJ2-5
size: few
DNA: TGTGCCAGCAGCTGGGCGGGGGGGCAAGAGACCCAGTACTTC
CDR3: CASSWAGGQETQYF

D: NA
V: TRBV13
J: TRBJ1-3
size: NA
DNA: TGTGCCAGCAGCGGCCGGGGGATTACTGGAAACACCATATATTTT
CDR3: CASSGRGITGNTIYF

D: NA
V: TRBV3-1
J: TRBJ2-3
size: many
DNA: TGTGCCAGCAGCCAAGACGCGGGCGGCACAGATACGCAGTATTTT
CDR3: CASSQDAGGTDTQYF

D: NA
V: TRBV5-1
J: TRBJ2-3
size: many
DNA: TGCGCCAGCAGCTGGAACTCAGCTAGCACAGATACGCAGTATTTT
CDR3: CASSWNSASTDTQYF

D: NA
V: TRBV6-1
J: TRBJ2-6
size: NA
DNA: TGTGCCAGCAGTGATACGGATTGGAAACACTCTGGGGCCAACGTCCTGACTTTC
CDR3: CASSDTDWKHSGANVLTF

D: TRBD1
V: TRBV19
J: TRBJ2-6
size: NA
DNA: TGTGCCACCTGGGACAGGGGCGGCTCTGGGGCCAACGTCCTGACTTTC
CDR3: CATWDRGGSGANVLTF

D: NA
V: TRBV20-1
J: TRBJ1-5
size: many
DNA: TGCAGTGCTGAGAGAGTTAGGGGCAATCAGCCCCAGCATTTT
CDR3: CSAERVRGNQPQHF

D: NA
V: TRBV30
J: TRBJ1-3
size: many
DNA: TGTGCCTGGAGTGTAAGAGGAAACACCATATATTTT
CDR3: CAWSVRGNTIYF

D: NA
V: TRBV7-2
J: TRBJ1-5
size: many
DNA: TGTGCCAGCAGCTTAGGGGGGTTAAATCAGCCCCAGCATTTT
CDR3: CASSLGGLNQPQHF

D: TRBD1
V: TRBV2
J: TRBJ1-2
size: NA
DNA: TGTGCCAGCAGCCCGCTCCGGGACAGGGGCTATGGCTACACCTTC
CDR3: CASSPLRDRGYGYTF

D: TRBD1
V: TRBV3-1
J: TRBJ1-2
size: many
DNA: TGTGCCAGCAGCCTCGGGACAGGGGGCAGCTATGGCTACACCTTC
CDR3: CASSLGTGGSYGYTF

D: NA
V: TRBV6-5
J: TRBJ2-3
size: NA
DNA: TGTGCCAGCAGTTACACTCGAGGGAGCACAGATACGCAGTATTTT
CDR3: CASSYTRGSTDTQYF

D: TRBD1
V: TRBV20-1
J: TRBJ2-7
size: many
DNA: TGCAGTGCTAGACGGACAGGGTACGAGCAGTACTTC
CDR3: CSARRTGYEQYF

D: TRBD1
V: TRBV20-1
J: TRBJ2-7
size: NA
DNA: TGCAGTCCTTCCAGCGGGACAGGGAGGTACGAGCAGCACTTC
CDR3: CSPSSGTGRYEQHF

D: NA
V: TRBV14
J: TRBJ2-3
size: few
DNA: TGTGCCAGCAGCCAAGCATCGCCCGGAGGAGGCACAGATACGCAGTATTTT
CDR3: CASSQASPGGGTDTQYF

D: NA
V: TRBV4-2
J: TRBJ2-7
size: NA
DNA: TGTGCCAGCAGCCAGAATACGGATATTCGGTACGAGCAGTACTTC
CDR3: CASSQNTDIRYEQYF

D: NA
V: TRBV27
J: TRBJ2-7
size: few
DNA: TGTGCCAGCAGCCTACTCGGGACCACGAAGGAGCAGTACTTC
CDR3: CASSLLGTTKEQYF

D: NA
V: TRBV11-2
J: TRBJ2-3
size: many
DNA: TGTGCCAGCAGCTTAGGCACAGGGAGGGATACGCAGTATTTT
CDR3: CASSLGTGRDTQYF

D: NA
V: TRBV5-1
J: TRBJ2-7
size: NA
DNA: TGCGCCAGCAGCTTGGGCGGGTCCACTGCCCTTTTGGACGAGCAGTACTTC
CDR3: CASSLGGSTALLDEQYF

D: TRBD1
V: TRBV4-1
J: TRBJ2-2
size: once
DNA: TGCGCCAGCAGTGCCGGGACAGGGGGTTCCGGGGAGCTGTTTTTT
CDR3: CASSAGTGGSGELFF

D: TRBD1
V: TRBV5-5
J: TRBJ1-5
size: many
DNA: TGTGCCAGCAGCTTAACTGGGACAGGGGGGGGCCAGCCCCAGCATTTT
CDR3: CASSLTGTGGGQPQHF

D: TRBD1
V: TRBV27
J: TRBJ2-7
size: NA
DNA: TGTGCCAGCAGTTTCAGGAAGACAGGGGGCAACGAGCAGTACTTC
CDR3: CASSFRKTGGNEQYF

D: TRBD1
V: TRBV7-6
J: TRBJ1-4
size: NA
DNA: TGTGCCAGCAGCTCGCGTGCGACAGGGTTGGGGGATGAAAAACTGTTTTTT
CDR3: CASSSRATGLGDEKLFF

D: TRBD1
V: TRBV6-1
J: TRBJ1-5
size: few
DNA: TGTGCCAGCAGGAAGACAGGGGACGATCAGCCCCAGCATTTT
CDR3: CASRKTGDDQPQHF

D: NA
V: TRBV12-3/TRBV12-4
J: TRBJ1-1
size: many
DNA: TGTGCCAGCAGTTTGCTTACCGTCGTGTCTGAAGCTTTCTTT
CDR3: CASSLLTVVSEAFF

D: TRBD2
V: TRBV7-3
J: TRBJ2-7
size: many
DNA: TGTGCCAGCAGCTTAAGTGGCGGGGGAGATCACGAGCAGTACTTC
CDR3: CASSLSGGGDHEQYF

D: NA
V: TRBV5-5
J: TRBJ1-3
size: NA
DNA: TGTGCCAGCAGCTTGGCCGTGGAGACGTCGGTCACCATATATTTT
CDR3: CASSLAVETSVTIYF

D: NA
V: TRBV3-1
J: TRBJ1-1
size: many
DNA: TGTGCCAGCAGCCGCCGGGGGTCCTCGGGAACTGAAGCTTTCTTT
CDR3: CASSRRGSSGTEAFF

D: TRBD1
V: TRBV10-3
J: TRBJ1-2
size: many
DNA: TGTGCCATCAGTGACTCGACAGGGACCCCGGTCTCTTATGGCTACACCTTC
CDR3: CAISDSTGTPVSYGYTF

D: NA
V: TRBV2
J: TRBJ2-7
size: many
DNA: TGTGCCAGCAGTCTGACCGGGATAACCTACGAGCAGTACTTC
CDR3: CASSLTGITYEQYF

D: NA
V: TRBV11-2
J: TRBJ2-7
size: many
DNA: TGTGCCAGCAGCGTTCCGGACACCCTCAGCTCCTACGAGCAGTACTTC
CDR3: CASSVPDTLSSYEQYF

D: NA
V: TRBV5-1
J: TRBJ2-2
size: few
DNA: TGCGCCAGCACTCAAACCGGGGAGCTGTTTTTT
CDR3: CASTQTGELFF

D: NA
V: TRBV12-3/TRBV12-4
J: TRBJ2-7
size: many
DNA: TGTGCCAGCAGTTTTGTTAATCTTTACGAGCAGTACTTC
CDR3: CASSFVNLYEQYF

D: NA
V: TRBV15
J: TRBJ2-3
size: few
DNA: TGTGCCACCAGCAGAGGAGGGGATACGCAGTATTTT
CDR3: CATSRGGDTQYF

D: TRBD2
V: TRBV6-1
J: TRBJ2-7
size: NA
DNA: TGTGCCAGCACGCTAGCGGGGATCTCCTACGAGCAGTACTTC
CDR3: CASTLAGISYEQYF

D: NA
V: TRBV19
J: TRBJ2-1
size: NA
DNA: TGTGCCAGTAGTAGTCCTAGGGGGGAGCTAAACGAGCAGTTCTTC
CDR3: CASSSPRGELNEQFF

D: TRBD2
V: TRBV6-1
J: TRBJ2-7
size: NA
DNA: TGTGCCAGCAGTGAAGGACGGGGGGGGGGAAGAGACGAGCAGTACTTC
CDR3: CASSEGRGGGRDEQYF

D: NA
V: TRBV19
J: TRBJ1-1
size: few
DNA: TGTGCCAGTAGTATATCGGGGGGCGCTTTTAACACTGAAGCTTTCTTT
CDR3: CASSISGGAFNTEAFF

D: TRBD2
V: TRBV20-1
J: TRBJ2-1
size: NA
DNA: TGCAGTGCTAGCCCCCCCCTTCTAGCGGGAGCCTACAATGAGCAGTTCTTC
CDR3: CSASPPLLAGAYNEQFF

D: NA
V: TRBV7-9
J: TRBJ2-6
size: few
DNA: TGTGCCAGCAGTACAGTGTCTGGGGCCAACGTCCTGACTTTC
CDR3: CASSTVSGANVLTF

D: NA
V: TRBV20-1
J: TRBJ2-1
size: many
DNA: TGCAGTGCTAGAGAGGTGGGAGGAACCTCCTACAATGAGCAGTTCTTC
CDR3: CSAREVGGTSYNEQFF